The T cell receptor (beta chain) under discussion was sequenced for a study of T cells in Graves' hyperthyroidism and ophthalmopathy. There are 15 residues in the CDR3. Germline V gives CDR1 SGHTA, CDR2 FQGNSA. V dropped 4 bases and J dropped 4 bases, with 16 bases sitting between them. What was amplified from RNA transcripts were TCR beta CDR3 regions. Using the HTBI primer set, a first-round RT-PCR was run on the TCR CDR3. MiXCR, run by TCRdb on the multiplex PCR reads, gives a single entry per CDR3 protein. There are approximately 400,000 distinct CDR3 sequences in the sample; about a sixth occur only once, and over 12% lies in the top ten. Out of approximately 10 ml of fresh peripheral blood came the PBMCs.

V usage is TRBV7-2 and J usage is TRBJ1-1; D uncertain. Sequenced: blood. This receptor was identified in a young woman with Graves' hyperthyroidism. The CDR3 DNA reads as TGTGCCAGCAGCTCGCAAGGAGTCGCCGCCACTGAAGCTTTCTTT. Protein sequence: CASSSQGVAATEAFF.